This entry features one T cell receptor beta chain sequence. Its antigen is as yet unknown. These data belong to a study of cytomegalovirus exposure and HLA in healthy donors. About the research overall: A preliminary data release comprised 91 million or so unique TCRs obtained from HLA-typed donors.

Study-level results: The investigators catalogued 150 to 200 TCR beta chains as cytomegalovirus-associated.

The PCR made use of 60 Vbeta and 13 Jbeta primers. Clones were read by immunoSEQ multiplex PCR, and TCRdb kept only the in-frame ones, dropping some. The table includes some 110,000 clones, 70% to 80% detected once. Trimming shortened V by 1 base and J by 8 bases, and 17 bases separated the two germline ends. Germline CDR1 is LGHNA and CDR2 is YSLEER. This CDR3 comprises 15 residues. The sequencing input was PBMCs. The TCR was taken from a man aged 25 to 45 in good health and CMV-seropositive. The chain uses TRBV4-3 and TRBJ1-2; the D gene is possibly TRBD1 (6 bases). The CDR3 DNA reads TGCGCCAGCAGCCAAGGTCCGGGAAGGGGGTCGGGCTACACCTTC. The encoded protein is CASSQGPGRGSGYTF.